What follows is one TCR beta chain and its context. The sample originates from a study of OX40 agonist ivuxolimab in advanced cancers. TCRdb keeps only in-frame clones here, not all; method: immunoSEQ multiplex PCR. The sample has tens of thousands of clones, roughly 83% seen once. Germline V gene sequence: CDR1 LNHDA, CDR2 SQIVND (reference sequence). Losses at the gene ends were 3 bases for V and 2 bases for J; bases not matched to a gene: 8. This CDR3 spans 16 amino acids. The sample consisted of CD4+ or CD8+ T cells sorted from blood, taken in a trial of the OX40 agonist ivuxolimab. The receptor was isolated from an adult with an advanced solid tumor such as melanoma, head and neck, liver or kidney cancer. The chain is built from TRBV19 and TRBJ2-3, with TRBD2 identical over 7 bases. Here the CDR3 DNA reads TGTGCCAGTAGTATTTCGGGGGGAACTACCACAGATACGCAGTATTTT. Translated: CASSISGGTTTDTQYF. The complete variable domain, with remaining parts taken from reference TRBV19 and TRBJ2-3, reads DGGITQSPKYLFRKEGQNVTLSCEQNLNHDAMYWYRQDPGQGLRLIYYSQIVNDFQKGDIAEGYSVSREKKESFPLTVTSAQKNPTAFYLCASSISGGTTTDTQYFGPGTRLTVL.